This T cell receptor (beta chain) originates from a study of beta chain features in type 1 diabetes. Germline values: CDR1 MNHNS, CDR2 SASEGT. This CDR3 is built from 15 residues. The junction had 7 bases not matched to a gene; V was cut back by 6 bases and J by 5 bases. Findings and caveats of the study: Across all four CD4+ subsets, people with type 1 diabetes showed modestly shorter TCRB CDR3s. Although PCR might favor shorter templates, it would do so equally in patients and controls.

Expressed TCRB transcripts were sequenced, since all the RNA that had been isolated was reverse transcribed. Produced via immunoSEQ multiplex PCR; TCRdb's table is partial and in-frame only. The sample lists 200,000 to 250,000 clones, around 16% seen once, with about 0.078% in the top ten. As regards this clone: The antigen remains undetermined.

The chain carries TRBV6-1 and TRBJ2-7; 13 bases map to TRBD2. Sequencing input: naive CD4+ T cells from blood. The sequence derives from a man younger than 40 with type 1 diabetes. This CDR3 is CASSPGLAGADEQYF. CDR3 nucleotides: TGTGCCAGCAGCCCCGGACTAGCGGGAGCTGACGAGCAGTACTTC.